This TCR beta chain emerged from a study of PD-L1 blockade in urothelial cancer. Study information: The median T cell count in blood samples was 140,000 to 150,000.

TCRdb's copy holds only in-frame clones and misses some; the assay was immunoSEQ multiplex PCR. The sample contains some 76,000 clones, roughly 91% of which appear only once. Pretreatment and on-treatment blood mononuclear cell samples were taken, totaling between 1 and 8 time points per patient. CDR1 SGHRS and CDR2 YFSETQ come from the germline V gene. The CDR3 sequence is 13 residues long. With 5 bases removed from V and 3 bases from J, the gap between germline ends came to 8 bases. The receptor was derived from a man aged 55 to 70 with urothelial cancer. Sequenced here: PBMCs, sampled around atezolizumab (anti-PD-L1) treatment. This chain links TRBV5-1 with TRBJ1-4; no reliable D call. The CDR3 nucleotides are TGCGCCAGCAGAGTGGCCCCTAATGAAAAACTGTTTTTT. Translation: CASRVAPNEKLFF.